Below are 12 T cell receptor beta chains sequenced from a single sample in a study of OX40 agonist ivuxolimab in advanced cancers. Some clones are missing from TCRdb's copy, which holds only in-frame ones; the method was immunoSEQ multiplex PCR. The repertoire holds tens of thousands of clones, with 86% as singletons. The material sequenced was CD4+ or CD8+ T cells sorted from blood, taken in a trial of the OX40 agonist ivuxolimab. These receptors were taken from an adult with an advanced solid tumor such as melanoma, head and neck, liver or kidney cancer.

The rearrangement links TRBV29-1 to TRBJ1-2; 8 positions agree with TRBD1. The CDR3 has 13 residues. Germline V gives CDR1 SQVTM, CDR2 ANQGSEA. After removal of 4 bases from V and 7 bases from J, the junction contained 8 bases not matched to a gene. For the CDR3, the DNA is TGCAGCGTTGCCTTTCAGGGGGCGGGTGGCTACACCTTC. The encoded protein is CSVAFQGAGGYTF.

The gene calls are TRBV6-1 and TRBJ2-2; D gene unclear. The germline V and J ends were trimmed by 6 bases and 4 bases, with 12 bases remaining between them. This CDR3 spans 14 amino acids. Per the germline V gene, CDR1 is MNHNS and CDR2 is SASEGT. The CDR3 DNA reads as TGTGCCAGCAGATGGGCAGCAAGCACCGGGGAGCTGTTTTTT. Translating it yields CASRWAASTGELFF.

This chain links TRBV7-8 with TRBJ2-5; TRBD2 matches 14 bases. This CDR3 has 16 amino acids. CDR1 is SGHVS and CDR2 is FQNEAQ in the germline V gene. V was pared by 5 bases and J by 5 bases, with 7 bases of the junction left unmatched. The CDR3 sequence: CASSKRTSGGRETQYF. For the CDR3, the DNA is TGTGCCAGCAGCAAAAGGACTAGCGGGGGGCGTGAGACCCAGTACTTC.

The V call is TRBV12-5, the J call TRBJ1-5; TRBD1 is a possible D gene (5 bases). Trimming took 0 bases from V and 3 from J, leaving 18 bases between them. Germline CDR1 and CDR2: LGHNT and FRNRAP. The CDR3 is 18 amino acids. CDR3 in amino acids: CASGLVKGQGQPNQPQHF. CDR3 nucleotides: TGTGCTAGTGGTTTGGTAAAGGGTCAAGGACAACCCAATCAGCCCCAGCATTTT.

CDR3 DNA: TGTGCCAGCAGATCACTAGCGGGGGGACCGGATACGCAGTATTTT. This sequence encodes CASRSLAGGPDTQYF. The chain combines TRBV6-5 with TRBJ2-3; 12 nucleotides line up with TRBD2. The V and J ends lost 6 bases and 6 bases, in that order; junction bases with no gene match: 7. Germline loops: CDR1 MNHEY, CDR2 SVGAGI. CDR3 length equals 15 residues.

J is TRBJ1-5 and V is TRBV27, with a possible D match to TRBD1 (6 bases). Germline CDR1 and CDR2: MNHEY and SMNVEV (reference sequence). V was cut by 5 bases and J by 7 bases, with 12 bases left in between. The CDR3 sequence is 13 residues long. The CDR3 here is CASSPGGYQPQHF. The CDR3 DNA sequence: TGTGCCAGCAGTCCCGGGGGCTACCAGCCCCAGCATTTT.

This chain links TRBV9 with TRBJ2-3; 8 bases match TRBD1. The CDR3 is 18 residues long. After removal of 3 bases from V and 1 base from J, the junction contained 13 bases not matched to a gene. Germline assignment: CDR1 SGDLS and CDR2 YYNGEE. The CDR3, as DNA: TGTGCCAGCAGCGCCGGGACAGGTGCTTCTTTACGCACAGATACGCAGTATTTT. It yields the protein CASSAGTGASLRTDTQYF.

The chain carries TRBV27 and TRBJ1-2; 7 positions agree with TRBD1. The CDR3 extends over 15 amino acids. CDR1 is MNHEY and CDR2 is SMNVEV in the germline V gene (reference sequence). The ends lost 3 bases at V and 0 bases at J; junction bases unmatched: 4. CDR3: CASSFRGQTNYGYTF. CDR3 nucleotide sequence: TGTGCCAGCAGTTTTCGGGGACAGACTAACTATGGCTACACCTTC.

The V and J genes are TRBV7-2 and TRBJ1-1, with D unresolved. Trimming removed 5 bases from V and 3 bases from J, with 10 bases in between. This CDR3 region has 13 residues. Germline loops: CDR1 SGHTA, CDR2 FQGNSA. In DNA form, the CDR3 reads TGTGCCAGCAGCGCCGGCGGGGACACTGAAGCTTTCTTT. This gives the protein CASSAGGDTEAFF.

V is TRBV5-4 and J is TRBJ1-2; D is perhaps TRBD1 (6 bases). CDR1 is SGHNT, CDR2 YYREEE, per germline (reference sequence). V shed 0 bases and J shed 1 base, with 10 bases lying between them. The CDR3 runs to 15 residues. In DNA, the CDR3 is TGTGCCAGCAGCTTGGAAGCAGGGGATAACTATGGCTACACCTTC. Translated, it gives CASSLEAGDNYGYTF.

The chain links TRBV7-9 to TRBJ2-5; 10 bases map to TRBD2. Germline loops: CDR1 SEHNR, CDR2 FQNEAQ (reference sequence). The CDR3 totals 14 residues. With V trimmed by 4 bases and J by 3 bases, 2 bases remained unmatched. The DNA of the CDR3 is TGTGCCAGCAGCTGGACTAGCGGTAAAGAGACCCAGTACTTC. Its protein is CASSWTSGKETQYF.

This chain links TRBV15 with TRBJ2-2; TRBD2 aligns across 8 bases. CDR3 length: 16 amino acids. The V segment lost 2 bases and the J segment 3 bases; nucleotides outside the gene matches: 5. CDR1 is LNHNV, CDR2 YYDKDF, per germline (reference sequence). The CDR3 region is CATSRSRGGYTGELFF. CDR3 nucleotide sequence: TGTGCCACCAGCAGATCACGGGGGGGTTACACCGGGGAGCTGTTTTTT.